The 30 T cell receptor beta chains listed next were all sequenced from one sample in a study of CD8 T cells in Susac syndrome. A quantity of roughly 0.5 to 1 ug RNA underwent reverse transcription using random hexamers. MiXCR, run by TCRdb on the immunoSEQ multiplex PCR reads, gives a single entry per CDR3 protein. The repertoire holds about 120,000 distinct CDR3 sequences, with 85% to 95% as singletons. Sequencing was performed on CD8+ T cells from PBMCs. These receptors all stem from a human donor in good health.

The CDR3 DNA reads as TGTGCCAGCGTTCAGGTGCTAGGGGTGATCCACAATGAGCAGTTCTTC. The encoded protein is CASVQVLGVIHNEQFF. The genes are TRBV2 and TRBJ2-1; a possible D gene is TRBD1 (5 bases). Trimming shortened V by 8 bases and J by 5 bases, and 22 bases separated the two germline ends. Germline loops: CDR1 SNHLY, CDR2 FYNNEI. The CDR3 spans 16 residues.

The CDR3 nucleotides are TGTGCCAGCACGGAACCTGAAGCTTTCTTT. This sequence encodes CASTEPEAFF. The rearrangement uses TRBV2 and TRBJ1-1; D remains unclear. From germline, CDR1 is SNHLY and CDR2 FYNNEI. The CDR3 runs to 10 residues. V lost 7 bases and J lost 6, with 6 bases in between.

This clonotype was counted once. The V gene is TRBV14, the J gene TRBJ2-3, with a tentative D call TRBD1 (6 bases). The ends were cut back, 1 base at V and 5 bases at J, with 13 bases in the middle. This CDR3 spans 15 amino acids. CDR1 is SGHDN and CDR2 is FVKESK in the germline V gene. CDR3 amino acids: CASSQGLQGLDTQYF. In nucleotides, the CDR3 is TGTGCCAGCAGCCAAGGACTACAGGGCTTAGATACGCAGTATTTT.

The chain combines TRBV20-1 with TRBJ2-3, with D perhaps TRBD1 (6 bases). CDR1 is DFQATT and CDR2 is SNEGSKA in the germline V gene (reference sequence). V dropped 0 bases and J dropped 1 base, with 11 bases sitting between them. The CDR3 runs 15 residues. CDR3 DNA: TGCAGTGCTAGAGATCGACAGGAGGGCACAGATACGCAGTATTTT. It encodes CSARDRQEGTDTQYF.

The J gene is TRBJ1-5, the V gene TRBV7-8, with D possibly TRBD1 on 5 matching bases. V was cut by 2 bases and J by 4 bases, with 12 bases left in between. CDR3 length equals 15 residues. Germline V gene lookup returns CDR1 SGHVS and CDR2 FQNEAQ. CDR3 in DNA: TGTGCCAGCAGCTTAAATGTGGGGGGAAATCAGCCCCAGCATTTT. Its protein is CASSLNVGGNQPQHF.

V is TRBV7-8 and J is TRBJ2-7; 11 nucleotides line up with TRBD1. The CDR3 loop spans 16 amino acids. Trimming at V came to 4 bases and at J to 5 bases, leaving 10 bases not matched to a gene. Looked up from germline, CDR1 is SGHVS and CDR2 is FQNEAQ. The CDR3 spells CASSSRRGQGANEQYF. As DNA, the CDR3 is TGTGCCAGCAGCTCCCGGCGTGGACAGGGGGCGAACGAGCAGTACTTC.

The chain uses TRBV20-1 and TRBJ1-5; no reliable D call. The length of the CDR3 is 14 residues. The V gene's germline CDR1 is DFQATT and CDR2 SNEGSKA (reference sequence). Deletions cut 0 bases from V and 0 bases from J, with 6 bases between. The DNA of the CDR3 is TGCAGTGCTAGAGAAGGGAGTAGCAATCAGCCCCAGCATTTT. Its translation: CSAREGSSNQPQHF.

V gene TRBV9 combines with J gene TRBJ2-2, with a weak D call TRBD2 (6 bases). The CDR3 contains 17 residues. The V gene's germline CDR1 is SGDLS and CDR2 YYNGEE. V lost 0 bases and J 4 bases, leaving 16 bases between the germline ends. The CDR3 sequence is CASSVGGVGTSTGELFF. As DNA, the CDR3 is TGTGCCAGCAGCGTAGGGGGGGTGGGGACCAGCACCGGGGAGCTGTTTTTT.

The CDR3 sequence: CASSASKNIQYF. The CDR3 region has the DNA TGTGCCAGCTCTGCCTCAAAAAACATTCAGTACTTC. The chain carries TRBV6-2 or TRBV6-3 and TRBJ2-4; D gene uncertain. The CDR3 length is 12 residues. Germline assignment: CDR1 MNHEY and CDR2 SVGEGT. V was trimmed by 8 bases and J by 4 bases, leaving 9 bases between them.

The chain carries TRBV29-1 and TRBJ2-1, with 7 nucleotides matching TRBD1. The CDR3 is made up of 10 amino acids. V trimming: 6 bases; J trimming: 14 bases; junction bases outside the gene matches: 7. Germline CDR1 is SQVTM and CDR2 is ANQGSEA. The CDR3 DNA sequence: TGCAGCGTAGCCGGGACAGCGAAGTTCTTC. It yields the protein CSVAGTAKFF.

This chain joins TRBV27 and TRBJ1-2; the D gene is possibly TRBD1 (6 bases). CDR3 size: 14 residues. Germline V gene sequence: CDR1 MNHEY, CDR2 SMNVEV (reference sequence). V gave up 4 bases and J gave up 8 bases, with 17 bases separating them. The CDR3 loop reads CASSWGQSQGGYTF. The CDR3 region has the DNA TGTGCCAGCAGTTGGGGGCAGAGCCAGGGCGGCTACACCTTC.

This chain connects TRBV30 to TRBJ1-1, with D unclear. V was pared by 4 bases and J by 2 bases, with 11 bases between. The CDR3 is 13 amino acids. From germline, CDR1 is GTSNPN and CDR2 SVGIG (reference sequence). The CDR3 spells CAWTPNSNTEAFF. The CDR3 nucleotides read TGTGCCTGGACCCCGAATAGCAACACTGAAGCTTTCTTT.

The rearrangement uses TRBV11-1 and TRBJ2-6, with unresolved D. In germline, CDR1 is SGHAT, CDR2 FQDESV (reference sequence). The V gene lost 3 bases and the J gene lost 2 bases, with 2 bases spanning the gap. The CDR3 spans 13 residues. The CDR3 bases are TGTGCCAGCAGCTTTGCTGGGGCCAACGTCCTGACTTTC. Translating gives CASSFAGANVLTF.

The chain carries TRBV4-3 and TRBJ2-6, with TRBD2 matching over 9 bases. This CDR3 comprises 16 residues. The junction had 0 bases not matched to a gene; V was cut back by 0 bases and J by 3 bases. CDR1 and CDR2 (germline): LGHNA, YSLEER. CDR3 amino acids: CASSQDSGGGANVLTF. The CDR3 bases are TGCGCCAGCAGCCAAGATAGCGGGGGTGGGGCCAACGTCCTGACTTTC.

CDR3 sequence: CASSQYRGGYEQYF. CDR3 DNA sequence: TGTGCCAGCAGTCAGTACAGGGGAGGCTACGAGCAGTACTTC. This chain joins TRBV6-2 or TRBV6-3 and TRBJ2-7, with D tentatively TRBD1 (7 bases). There are 14 residues in the CDR3. Germline assignment: CDR1 MNHEY and CDR2 SVGEGT. The V end lost 5 bases, the J end lost 3 bases, and 14 bases lay between the germline ends.

The genes are TRBV4-1 and TRBJ2-7, with D tentatively TRBD1 (6 bases). CDR1 is MGHRA and CDR2 is YSYEKL in the germline V gene. This CDR3 comprises 14 residues. The V end was cut by 0 bases, the J end by 5 bases, with 11 bases between. The DNA of the CDR3 is TGCGCCAGCAGCCAAGAAGCCAGGGGACACGAGCAGTACTTC. Its translation: CASSQEARGHEQYF.

The V call is TRBV19, the J call TRBJ2-3, with D unresolved. This CDR3 contains 15 residues. V was shortened by 3 bases and J by 3 bases, with 13 bases between the two germline ends. The germline V gene has CDR1 LNHDA and CDR2 SQIVND (reference sequence). The CDR3 is CASSIRLNPTDTQYF. The CDR3 bases are TGTGCCAGTAGTATTCGTCTGAATCCAACAGATACGCAGTATTTT.

This clonotype appeared a single time. The rearrangement links TRBV6-2 or TRBV6-3 to TRBJ2-5, with a tentative D call TRBD2 (5 bases). V was clipped by 7 bases and J by 2 bases, with 14 bases between them. This CDR3 is 14 amino acids long. Germline CDR1 is MNHEY and CDR2 is SVGEGT. The CDR3 here is CASTSWRKQETQYF. CDR3 nucleotide sequence: TGTGCCAGCACCTCATGGAGGAAACAAGAGACCCAGTACTTC.

J is TRBJ1-1 and V is TRBV30; maybe TRBD1 (6 bases). This CDR3 comprises 15 residues. Germline CDR1 GTSNPN, CDR2 SVGIG (reference sequence). V was cut by 3 bases and J by 8 bases, with 22 bases left in between. CDR3 protein: CAWSERGGRFSEAFF. CDR3 DNA sequence: TGTGCCTGGAGCGAGAGGGGGGGCCGTTTTTCCGAAGCTTTCTTT.

This sequence joins TRBV3-1 and TRBJ2-5; no clear D gene. From germline, CDR1 is LGHDT and CDR2 YNNKEL (reference sequence). V lost 4 bases to trimming and J lost 4 bases, with 7 bases between them. The length of the CDR3 is 12 residues. As DNA, the CDR3 is TGTGCCAGCAGCCCCCAACGAGAGACCCAGTACTTC. This translates into CASSPQRETQYF.

Here the CDR3 DNA reads TGCAGTGCTAGAGGAGGGGACAGCCGGGACTATGGCTACACCTTC. This sequence encodes CSARGGDSRDYGYTF. This chain uses TRBV20-1 with TRBJ1-2; 7 positions match TRBD1. V dropped 1 base and J dropped 3; count of bases not matched to a gene: 8. Germline V gene sequence: CDR1 DFQATT, CDR2 SNEGSKA (reference sequence). The CDR3 runs to 15 residues.

The rearrangement links TRBV5-1 to TRBJ1-4; TRBD1 is a possible D gene (5 bases). Germline-derived CDR1 and CDR2 are SGHRS and YFSETQ. V lost 4 bases and J 11 bases, leaving 18 bases between the germline ends. The CDR3 is 14 residues long. DNA of the CDR3: TGCGCCAGCAGCCCAGGGACGCCAGACGGGAAACTGTTTTTT. Translation gives CASSPGTPDGKLFF.

The gene calls are TRBV12-3 or TRBV12-4 and TRBJ1-2; 7 bases align to TRBD1. V shed 5 bases and J 4 bases; nucleotides not matched to a gene: 4. The CDR3 runs to 13 residues. The CDR3: CASSDRVGYGYTF. CDR3 in DNA: TGTGCCAGCAGTGACAGGGTGGGCTATGGCTACACCTTC.

The genes are TRBV6-5 and TRBJ2-1; the D is unclear. Germline lookup yields CDR1 MNHEY and CDR2 SVGAGI. The CDR3 spans 13 residues. V dropped 6 bases and J dropped 2 bases, with 8 bases sitting between them. The CDR3 sequence: CASSRGAYNEQFF. The CDR3 DNA reads TGTGCCAGCAGCCGCGGCGCCTACAATGAGCAGTTCTTC.

The genes are TRBV5-1 and TRBJ1-5; D unresolved. Germline-derived CDR1 and CDR2 are SGHRS and YFSETQ. This CDR3 is 16 amino acids long. V was shortened by 0 bases and J by 0 bases, with 10 bases between the two germline ends. The CDR3 DNA sequence: TGCGCCAGCAGCTTGGTCGCAGGCTATAGCAATCAGCCCCAGCATTTT. It codes for CASSLVAGYSNQPQHF.

The J gene is TRBJ2-3, the V gene TRBV25-1; the match to TRBD2 covers 8 bases. Germline values: CDR1 MGHDK, CDR2 SYGVNS. The CDR3 totals 14 residues. V was clipped by 4 bases and J by 3 bases; unmatched bases: 3. CDR3 nucleotide sequence: TGTGCCAGCAGTGTAGCGGGGATTACAGATACGCAGTATTTT. It is translated as CASSVAGITDTQYF.

V is TRBV6-2 or TRBV6-3 and J is TRBJ1-6; D is unclear. Per the germline V gene, CDR1 is MNHEY and CDR2 is SVGEGT. V was clipped by 6 bases and J by 10 bases, with 16 bases between them. The CDR3 sequence is 14 residues long. CDR3 in amino acids: CASRRAPMASPLHF. CDR3 in DNA: TGTGCCAGCAGGAGGGCTCCTATGGCGTCACCCCTCCACTTT.

The rearrangement uses TRBV6-6 and TRBJ1-2; D is ambiguous. Trimming took off 6 bases at V and 6 bases at J, with 23 bases between the two ends. Germline V gene sequence: CDR1 MNHNY, CDR2 SVGAGI (reference sequence). CDR3 length equals 16 residues. The CDR3 loop reads CASSFSLRVLGDGYTF. In nucleotides, the CDR3 is TGTGCCAGCAGCTTCAGCCTCCGTGTCCTCGGCGATGGCTACACCTTC.

CDR3 DNA: TGCGCCAGCAGCTCCGGGTCCTTAAGTCAAGAGACCCAGTACTTC. This translates into CASSSGSLSQETQYF. This sequence joins TRBV5-1 and TRBJ2-5; D unresolved. V was clipped by 3 bases and J by 2 bases, with 14 bases between them. The CDR3 is 15 residues long. The germline CDR1 and CDR2 sequences are SGHRS and YFSETQ.

V gene TRBV6-5 combines with J gene TRBJ2-7, with 8 bases identical to TRBD1. The trim removed 6 bases at V and 5 bases at J, leaving 9 bases unmatched. There are 14 residues in the CDR3. CDR1 is MNHEY and CDR2 is SVGAGI in the germline V gene. CDR3 nucleotides: TGTGCCAGCAGGGCGACAGGGGCACGGGACGAGCAGTACTTC. Its protein product is CASRATGARDEQYF.